This TCR beta chain was profiled in a study of cytomegalovirus exposure and HLA in healthy donors. Study summary: Prior work identified roughly 120 million unique TCR beta sequences in approximately 180 million T cells. Study-wide findings and caveats: Association with HLA alleles at 0.05 false discovery rate was found for approximately 18,000 TCR beta sequences in a later analysis. It has been reported that TCR beta sequences accurately predicted the HLA-A and HLA-B alleles of most subjects. Relative to equally common others, HLA-associated TCR beta chains showed greater clonal expansion in a later analysis.

CDR3 length: 17 amino acids. Germline CDR1 is SGHTA and CDR2 is FQGNSA. With 2 bases removed from V and 0 bases from J, the gap between germline ends came to 17 bases. The primer mix had 60 Vbeta and 13 Jbeta primers. TCRdb's copy holds only in-frame clones and misses some; the assay was immunoSEQ multiplex PCR. The sample contains a few hundred thousand clones, 75% to 85% of which appear only once. Concerning this clone itself: Its antigen is undetermined.

This receptor was obtained from a girl aged 10-17 years in good health and CMV-seronegative. Sequencing input: PBMCs. This chain uses TRBV7-2 with TRBJ2-7, with D perhaps TRBD2 (6 bases). CDR3 sequence reads: CASSLFPPGTFSYEQYF. CDR3 DNA: TGTGCCAGCAGCTTATTCCCCCCGGGGACTTTCTCCTACGAGCAGTACTTC.